These T cell receptor beta chains were read from a single sample in a study of cytomegalovirus exposure and HLA in healthy donors. Clones were read by immunoSEQ multiplex PCR, and TCRdb kept only the in-frame ones, dropping some. The repertoire holds more than 95,000 clones, roughly 76% seen once, with around 6.9% in the top ten. The sequenced material came from PBMCs. Source of these receptors: a man aged 25 to 45 in good health and CMV-seropositive. The CDR3 runs from the conserved cysteine through the conserved F or W. A D gene is named only where the DNA matches it firmly. Clone sizes are given selectively: once, few, many, or a class where the clone is expanded.

TRBV5-4	TRBJ2-3	NA	TRBD2	CASSLTSASTDTQYF	TGTGCCAGCAGCTTAACTAGCGCTAGCACAGATACGCAGTATTTT
TRBV5-4	TRBJ1-5	NA	NA	CASSFSGSNQPQHF	TGTGCCAGCAGCTTCTCAGGGTCGAATCAGCCCCAGCATTTT
TRBV10-2	TRBJ2-1	few	TRBD2	CASTSGLAGGPGEQFF	TGCGCCAGCACGTCGGGACTAGCGGGGGGGCCGGGTGAGCAGTTCTTC
TRBV28	TRBJ1-3	NA	NA	CASSPGGDGNTIYF	TGTGCCAGCAGCCCAGGCGGGGATGGAAACACCATATATTTT
TRBV19	TRBJ2-3	NA	TRBD1	CASSRQGALTDTQYF	TGTGCCAGTAGCAGACAGGGGGCCCTCACAGATACGCAGTATTTT
TRBV5-1	TRBJ2-5	NA	NA	CASSDPQGTKTQYF	TGCGCCAGCAGCGACCCCCAGGGAACCAAGACCCAGTACTTC
TRBV5-6	TRBJ1-1	NA	NA	CASSFIPEGGTEAFF	TGTGCCAGCAGCTTCATACCGGAAGGAGGGACTGAAGCTTTCTTT
TRBV7-8	TRBJ2-1	NA	TRBD2	CASSLERVSPGRQQFF	TGTGCCAGCAGCTTAGAGAGGGTCAGCCCCGGGAGGCAGCAGTTCTTC
TRBV5-1	TRBJ2-3	NA	TRBD1	CASSLDRGSTDTQYF	TGCGCCAGCAGCTTGGACAGGGGGAGCACAGATACGCAGTATTTT
TRBV6-5	TRBJ1-3	NA	NA	CASAGGVSGNTIYF	TGTGCCAGCGCGGGAGGAGTCTCTGGAAACACCATATATTTT
TRBV7-9	TRBJ1-6	NA	NA	CASRTWTANSPLHF	TGTGCCAGCAGGACCTGGACAGCGAATTCACCCCTCCACTTT
TRBV7-9	TRBJ1-4	NA	TRBD1	CASSLDRGLNEKLFF	TGTGCCAGCAGCCTCGACAGGGGGCTTAATGAAAAACTGTTTTTT
TRBV28	TRBJ1-2	NA	NA	CASIAPGVRYGYTF	TGTGCCAGCATCGCCCCGGGAGTACGCTATGGCTACACCTTC
TRBV4-1	TRBJ2-5	NA	TRBD2	CASSQVLAGKETQYF	TGCGCCAGCAGCCAAGTACTAGCGGGGAAAGAGACCCAGTACTTC
TRBV7-6	TRBJ2-7	NA	TRBD1	CASSLISPLPGQVYEQYF	TGTGCCAGCAGCTTAATATCCCCTTTACCGGGACAGGTGTACGAGCAGTACTTC
TRBV28	TRBJ1-5	NA	NA	CASSPRGEQPQHF	TGTGCCAGCAGTCCCCGGGGTGAACAGCCCCAGCATTTT
TRBV19	TRBJ1-4	NA	NA	CASSVSGDEGEKLFF	TGTGCCAGTAGTGTCTCGGGGGATGAAGGTGAAAAACTGTTTTTT
TRBV5-1	TRBJ1-2	NA	NA	CASSPIGGSRGYTF	TGCGCCAGCAGCCCGATCGGGGGGAGCCGTGGCTACACCTTC
TRBV29-1	TRBJ2-7	NA	NA	CSVVDTPVQYF	TGCAGCGTTGTCGACACCCCAGTGCAGTACTTC
TRBV2	TRBJ2-7	once	NA	CASSDEGAAEQYF	TGTGCCAGCAGCGACGAGGGAGCCGCCGAGCAGTACTTC
TRBV4-3	TRBJ2-1	NA	NA	CASSQDTWPGAYNEQFF	TGCGCCAGCAGCCAAGATACGTGGCCGGGAGCCTACAATGAGCAGTTCTTC
TRBV7-6	TRBJ1-3	once	NA	CASSFGGSEPGNTIYF	TGTGCCAGCAGCTTTGGGGGGTCGGAACCTGGAAACACCATATATTTT
TRBV25-1	TRBJ1-1	NA	NA	CASSEYQEGTEAFF	TGTGCCAGCAGTGAATATCAGGAGGGGACTGAAGCTTTCTTT
TRBV6-5	TRBJ1-2	NA	NA	CASSSQVLYGYTF	TGTGCCAGCAGTTCCCAGGTCCTCTATGGCTACACCTTC
TRBV19	TRBJ2-5	NA	NA	CASSIDIYQETQYF	TGTGCCAGTAGTATAGACATTTACCAAGAGACCCAGTACTTC
TRBV5-4	TRBJ2-3	NA	NA	CASSPPSGNMQYF	TGTGCCAGCAGCCCTCCGTCCGGGAATATGCAGTATTTT
TRBV30	TRBJ1-1	NA	TRBD1	CAWSARWGQANTEAFF	TGTGCCTGGAGCGCGAGATGGGGACAGGCGAACACTGAAGCTTTCTTT
TRBV7-8	TRBJ2-5	NA	NA	CASSLTQGWETQYF	TGTGCCAGCAGCTTGACCCAGGGATGGGAGACCCAGTACTTC
TRBV7-9	TRBJ2-5	NA	TRBD2	CASSLSSGAQETQYF	TGTGCCAGCAGCTTATCTAGCGGGGCCCAAGAGACCCAGTACTTC
TRBV11-2	TRBJ2-2	NA	NA	CASSFPGQNTGELFF	TGTGCCAGCAGCTTTCCGGGACAGAACACCGGGGAGCTGTTTTTT
TRBV28	TRBJ2-1	NA	TRBD2	CASTLRGEYNEQFF	TGTGCCAGCACCCTCCGGGGGGAATACAATGAGCAGTTCTTC
TRBV28	TRBJ1-2	NA	TRBD1	CASSSTGNSGYTF	TGTGCCAGCAGTTCGACAGGGAATAGTGGCTACACCTTC
TRBV4-2	TRBJ2-3	NA	TRBD2	CASSGGVNTDTQYF	TGTGCCAGCAGCGGGGGGGTCAACACAGATACGCAGTATTTT
TRBV21-1	TRBJ2-5	NA	NA	CASQGGETQYF	TGTGCCAGCCAAGGGGGAGAGACCCAGTACTTC
TRBV4-1	TRBJ2-6	NA	TRBD2	CASSPGGGSSSGANVLTF	TGCGCCAGCAGCCCCGGGGGGGGGTCGAGCTCTGGGGCCAACGTCCTGACTTTC
TRBV7-9	TRBJ2-2	NA	TRBD1	CASSLGQGDTGELFF	TGTGCCAGCAGCTTAGGGCAGGGGGACACCGGGGAGCTGTTTTTT
TRBV29-1	TRBJ1-4	NA	TRBD1	CSVGTGQYNEKLFF	TGCAGCGTTGGTACGGGACAGTATAATGAAAAACTGTTTTTT
TRBV30	TRBJ2-3	NA	TRBD1	CAWGGATGGSATDTQYF	TGTGCCTGGGGGGGGGCGACAGGGGGTTCGGCCACAGATACGCAGTATTTT
TRBV13	TRBJ2-5	NA	NA	CASSINEETQYF	TGTGCCAGCAGTATAAATGAAGAGACCCAGTACTTC
TRBV19	TRBJ1-6	NA	NA	CASIGQTNSPLHF	TGTGCCAGTATCGGACAGACTAATTCACCCCTCCACTTT
TRBV2	TRBJ1-2	NA	NA	CASSSSRTANYGYTF	TGTGCCAGCAGTTCATCCCGGACAGCTAACTATGGCTACACCTTC
TRBV6-1	TRBJ2-3	NA	TRBD1	CASSDWDRARTDTQYF	TGTGCCAGCAGTGATTGGGACAGAGCTCGCACAGATACGCAGTATTTT
TRBV6-1	TRBJ2-5	NA	NA	CASSEMGVVPQETQYF	TGTGCCAGCAGTGAGATGGGCGTAGTCCCCCAAGAGACCCAGTACTTC
TRBV5-1	TRBJ2-5	NA	TRBD2	CASSFSGGQETQYF	TGCGCCAGCAGCTTCAGCGGGGGGCAAGAGACCCAGTACTTC
TRBV10-3	TRBJ2-6	NA	NA	CAISGEIPSGANVLTF	TGTGCCATCAGTGGTGAGATCCCTTCAGGGGCCAACGTCCTGACTTTC
TRBV5-1	TRBJ2-7	NA	NA	CASSFSSGSGPYEQYF	TGCGCCAGCAGCTTTAGCTCGGGGTCGGGCCCCTACGAGCAGTACTTC
TRBV4-3	TRBJ1-3	few	NA	CASSPGARFSGNTIYF	TGCGCCAGCAGCCCAGGGGCCCGCTTTTCTGGAAACACCATATATTTT
TRBV7-9	TRBJ1-4	NA	NA	CASSLDGGANEKLFF	TGTGCCAGCAGCTTAGACGGGGGAGCTAATGAAAAACTGTTTTTT
TRBV27	TRBJ2-3	NA	TRBD2	CASSSEGLASMTDTQYF	TGTGCCAGCAGTTCGGAGGGACTAGCCTCAATGACAGATACGCAGTATTTT
TRBV6-1	TRBJ2-3	NA	TRBD2	CASRTGGGGTDTQYF	TGTGCCAGCAGAACGGGCGGGGGTGGCACAGATACGCAGTATTTT